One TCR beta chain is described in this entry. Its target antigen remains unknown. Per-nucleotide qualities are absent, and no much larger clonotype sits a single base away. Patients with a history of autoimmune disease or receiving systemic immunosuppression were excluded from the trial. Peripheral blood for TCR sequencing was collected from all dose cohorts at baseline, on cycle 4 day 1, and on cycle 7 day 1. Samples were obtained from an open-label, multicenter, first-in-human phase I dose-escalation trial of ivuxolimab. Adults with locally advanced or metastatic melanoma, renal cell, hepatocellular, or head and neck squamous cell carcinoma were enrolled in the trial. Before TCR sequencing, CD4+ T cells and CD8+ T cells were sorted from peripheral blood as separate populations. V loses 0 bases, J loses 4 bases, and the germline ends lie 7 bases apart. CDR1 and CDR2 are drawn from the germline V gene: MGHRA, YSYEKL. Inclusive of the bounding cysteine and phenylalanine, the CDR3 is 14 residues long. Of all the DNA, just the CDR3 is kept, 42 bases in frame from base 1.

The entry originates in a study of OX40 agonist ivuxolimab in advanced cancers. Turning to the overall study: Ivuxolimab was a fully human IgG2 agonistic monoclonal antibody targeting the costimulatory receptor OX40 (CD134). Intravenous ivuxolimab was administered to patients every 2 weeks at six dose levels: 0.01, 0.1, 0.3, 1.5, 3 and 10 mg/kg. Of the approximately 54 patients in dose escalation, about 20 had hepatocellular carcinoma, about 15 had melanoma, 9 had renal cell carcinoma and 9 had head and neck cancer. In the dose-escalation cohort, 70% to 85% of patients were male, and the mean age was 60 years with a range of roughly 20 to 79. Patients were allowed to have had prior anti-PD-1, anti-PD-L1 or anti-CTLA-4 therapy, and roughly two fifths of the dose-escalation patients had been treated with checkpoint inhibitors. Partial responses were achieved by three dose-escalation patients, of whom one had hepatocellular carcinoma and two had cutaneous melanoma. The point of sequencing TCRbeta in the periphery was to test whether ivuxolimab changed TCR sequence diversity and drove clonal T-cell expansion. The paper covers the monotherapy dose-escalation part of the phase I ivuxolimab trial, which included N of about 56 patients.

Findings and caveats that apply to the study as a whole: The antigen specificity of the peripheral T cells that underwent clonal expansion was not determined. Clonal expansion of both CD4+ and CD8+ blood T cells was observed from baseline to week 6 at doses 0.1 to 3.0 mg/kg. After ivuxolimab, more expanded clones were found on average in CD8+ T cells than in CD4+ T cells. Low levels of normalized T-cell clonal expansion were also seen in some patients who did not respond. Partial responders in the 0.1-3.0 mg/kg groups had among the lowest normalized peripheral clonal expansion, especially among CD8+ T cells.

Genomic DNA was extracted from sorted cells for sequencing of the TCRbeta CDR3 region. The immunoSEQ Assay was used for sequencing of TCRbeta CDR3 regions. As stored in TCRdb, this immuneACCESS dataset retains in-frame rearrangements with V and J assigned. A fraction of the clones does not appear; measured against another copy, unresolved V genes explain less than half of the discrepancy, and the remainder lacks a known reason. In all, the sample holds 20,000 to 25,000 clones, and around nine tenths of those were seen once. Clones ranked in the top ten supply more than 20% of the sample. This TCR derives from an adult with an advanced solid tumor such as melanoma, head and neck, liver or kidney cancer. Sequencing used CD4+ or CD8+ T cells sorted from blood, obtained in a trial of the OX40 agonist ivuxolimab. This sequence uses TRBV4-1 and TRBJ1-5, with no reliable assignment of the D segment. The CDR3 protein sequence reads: CASSQDHPNQPQHF. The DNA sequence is TGCGCCAGCAGCCAAGATCACCCTAATCAGCCCCAGCATTTT.